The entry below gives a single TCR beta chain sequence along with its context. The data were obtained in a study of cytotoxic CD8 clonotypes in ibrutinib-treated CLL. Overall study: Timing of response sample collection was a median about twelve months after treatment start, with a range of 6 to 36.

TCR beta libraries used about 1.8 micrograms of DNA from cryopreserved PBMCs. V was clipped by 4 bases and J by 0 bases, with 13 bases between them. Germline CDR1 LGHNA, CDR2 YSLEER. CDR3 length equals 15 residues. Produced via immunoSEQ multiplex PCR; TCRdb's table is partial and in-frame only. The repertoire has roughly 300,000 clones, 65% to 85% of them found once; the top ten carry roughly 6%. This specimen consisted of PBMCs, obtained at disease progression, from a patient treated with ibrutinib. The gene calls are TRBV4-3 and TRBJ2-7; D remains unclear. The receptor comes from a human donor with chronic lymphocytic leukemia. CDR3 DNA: TGCGCCAGCAGCCCAACCGGGCCGAGCTCCTACGAGCAGTACTTC. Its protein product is CASSPTGPSSYEQYF.